This TCR beta chain was recovered during a study of cytomegalovirus exposure and HLA in healthy donors. Donors were ostensibly healthy at sampling, although undocumented immune exposures were probable. The CDR3 contains 14 residues. Germline assignment: CDR1 SGHRS and CDR2 YFSETQ. J was trimmed by 8 bases and V by 0 bases; bases with no gene match: 2. Both 60 Vbeta primers and 13 Jbeta primers went into the PCR. Sequenced by immunoSEQ multiplex PCR; TCRdb stores in-frame clones only, minus some. Seen here are around 63,000 clones, approximately 71% observed once, and the top ten hold about 8%. Study observations and caveats: Segments of the TCR beta V type were, in most cases, productive about 87% or about 30% of the time in an earlier analysis. Using the classifier, cytomegalovirus status was reportedly diagnosed with high specificity and sensitivity.

Concerning this clone: As yet, its antigen is unknown.

This chain connects TRBV5-1 to TRBJ2-4; TRBD1 agrees at 10 bases. Sequencing used PBMCs. The TCR originated in a man between 60 and 75 years old in good health and CMV-seropositive. DNA for the CDR3: TGCGCCAGCAGCTTGGAAGGGACAGGGGACATTCAGTACTTC. Translation: CASSLEGTGDIQYF. The whole variable domain, filled in from reference TRBV5-1 and TRBJ2-4, reads KAGVTQTPRYLIKTRGQQVTLSCSPISGHRSVSWYQQTPGQGLQFLFEYFSETQRNKGNFPGRFSGRQFSNSRSEMNVSTLELGDSALYLCASSLEGTGDIQYFGAGTRLSVL.